One and the same sample provided the 12 T cell receptor beta chains below, sequenced in a study of T cell clonotyping in hematopoietic cell transplantation. Documented time point: recipient sample about 28 days before transplant, after cytoreduction. The repertoire was sequenced with immunoSEQ multiplex PCR; TCRdb's copy has only in-frame clones and lacks some. The sample consists of roughly 46,000 clones, around 84% of them appearing once. The material was peripheral blood mononuclear cells, obtained before stem cell transplant. The receptors stem from a man between 60 and 75 years old with myelodysplastic syndrome. Some clones in this sample may be carry-over from other donors' samples.

The V and J genes are TRBV7-2 and TRBJ1-1; D is undetermined. V was clipped by 5 bases and J by 7 bases, with 17 bases between them. The CDR3 is 14 residues long. Per germline, CDR1 SGHTA and CDR2 FQGNSA. The CDR3 region is CASSAQARTREAFF. CDR3 in DNA: TGTGCCAGCAGCGCCCAAGCAAGGACCCGTGAAGCTTTCTTT.

The CDR3 region has the DNA TGTGCCAGCTCACCAGTTACTAGCGGGGGCTCTGGAAACACCATATATTTT. Translation gives CASSPVTSGGSGNTIYF. This chain joins TRBV18 and TRBJ1-3; tentatively, D is TRBD1 (5 bases). CDR1 KGHSH and CDR2 LQKENI come from the germline V gene. The V end lost 2 bases, the J end lost 0 bases, and 14 bases lay between the germline ends. This CDR3 spans 17 amino acids.

The count of this clone is one. The gene calls are TRBV11-2 and TRBJ2-7, with D possibly being TRBD2 (5 bases). The CDR3 is made up of 14 amino acids. Germline-derived CDR1 and CDR2 are SGHAT and FQNNGV. V was trimmed by 4 bases and J by 6 bases, leaving 16 bases between them. This chain's CDR3 is CASSSIKGGLEQYF. CDR3 bases: TGTGCCAGCAGCTCCATAAAGGGCGGGCTCGAGCAGTACTTC.

CDR3 protein: CSVIDQDTEAFF. As DNA, the CDR3 is TGCAGCGTAATCGACCAGGACACTGAAGCTTTCTTT. The V call is TRBV29-1, the J call TRBJ1-1; the D is unclear. Germline CDR1 SQVTM, CDR2 ANQGSEA. V gave up 6 bases and J gave up 3 bases, with 11 bases separating them. There are 12 residues in the CDR3.

The V call is TRBV6-1, the J call TRBJ1-5, with a possible D match to TRBD1 (6 bases). This CDR3 has 15 amino acids. CDR1 is MNHNS and CDR2 is SASEGT in the germline V gene. Trimming pared 5 bases from V and 0 bases from J, leaving 11 bases between. CDR3 coding DNA: TGTGCCAGCAGTCCGATGGACAGTAGCAATCAGCCCCAGCATTTT. Its translation is CASSPMDSSNQPQHF.

The rearrangement joins TRBV5-6 to TRBJ1-2; D might be TRBD1 (6 bases). This CDR3 has 18 residues. Germline V gene data show CDR1 as SGHDT and CDR2 as YYEEEE. V was shortened by 4 bases and J by 5 bases, with 27 bases between the two germline ends. This chain's CDR3 is CASSPTNRPRTATYGYTF. The CDR3 nucleotides are TGTGCCAGCAGCCCTACTAACAGACCCCGGACAGCTACTTATGGCTACACCTTC.

In its sample, this clone was seen once. The chain recombines TRBV7-9 with TRBJ1-2; D unclear. Germline CDR1 and CDR2: SEHNR and FQNEAQ (reference sequence). The V and J ends lost 5 bases and 3 bases respectively, with 7 bases between them. CDR3 length: 12 residues. This chain's CDR3 is CASSPGYYGYTF. In DNA, the CDR3 is TGTGCCAGCAGCCCGGGGTACTATGGCTACACCTTC.

The chain couples TRBV5-6 to TRBJ1-1; D remains ambiguous. The CDR3 is 15 residues long. Trimming shortened V by 0 bases and J by 4 bases, and 13 bases separated the two germline ends. The V gene's germline CDR1 is SGHDT and CDR2 YYEEEE. CDR3 sequence (DNA): TGTGCCAGCAGCTTGGTTGGCCGGGGAGGCACTGAAGCTTTCTTT. As protein: CASSLVGRGGTEAFF.

The rearrangement uses TRBV28 and TRBJ1-1; 9 nucleotides match TRBD1. Losses at the gene ends were 5 bases for V and 4 bases for J; bases not matched to a gene: 5. From germline, CDR1 is MDHEN and CDR2 SYDVKM. This CDR3 comprises 14 residues. CDR3 in amino acids: CASSPQDRGTEAFF. In DNA, the CDR3 is TGTGCCAGCAGTCCGCAGGACAGGGGCACTGAAGCTTTCTTT.

The chain recombines TRBV19 with TRBJ1-2; D perhaps matches TRBD1 (5 bases). Per the germline V gene, CDR1 is LNHDA and CDR2 is SQIVND (reference sequence). Trimming took off 4 bases at V and 5 bases at J, with 11 bases between the two ends. This CDR3 has 13 amino acids. In DNA, the CDR3 is TGTGCCAGTAGTAGCCGGGGCCCTTATGGCTACACCTTC. It is translated as CASSSRGPYGYTF.

This chain links TRBV11-2 with TRBJ1-1; D ambiguous. V lost 5 bases and J 0 bases, leaving 13 bases between the germline ends. CDR3 length equals 15 residues. CDR1 and CDR2 (germline): SGHAT, FQNNGV. The CDR3 is CASSPWRTVNTEAFF. CDR3 nucleotides: TGTGCCAGCAGCCCTTGGCGGACCGTGAACACTGAAGCTTTCTTT.

The gene calls are TRBV20-1 and TRBJ2-7; D gene ambiguous. This CDR3 comprises 11 residues. The germline V gene has CDR1 DFQATT and CDR2 SNEGSKA (reference sequence). Between the trimmed V and J ends, which lost 3 bases and 5 bases, there was a span of 8 bases. The DNA for the CDR3 is TGCAGTGCTAGTACGGTCGACGAGCAGTACTTC. Translation gives CSASTVDEQYF.